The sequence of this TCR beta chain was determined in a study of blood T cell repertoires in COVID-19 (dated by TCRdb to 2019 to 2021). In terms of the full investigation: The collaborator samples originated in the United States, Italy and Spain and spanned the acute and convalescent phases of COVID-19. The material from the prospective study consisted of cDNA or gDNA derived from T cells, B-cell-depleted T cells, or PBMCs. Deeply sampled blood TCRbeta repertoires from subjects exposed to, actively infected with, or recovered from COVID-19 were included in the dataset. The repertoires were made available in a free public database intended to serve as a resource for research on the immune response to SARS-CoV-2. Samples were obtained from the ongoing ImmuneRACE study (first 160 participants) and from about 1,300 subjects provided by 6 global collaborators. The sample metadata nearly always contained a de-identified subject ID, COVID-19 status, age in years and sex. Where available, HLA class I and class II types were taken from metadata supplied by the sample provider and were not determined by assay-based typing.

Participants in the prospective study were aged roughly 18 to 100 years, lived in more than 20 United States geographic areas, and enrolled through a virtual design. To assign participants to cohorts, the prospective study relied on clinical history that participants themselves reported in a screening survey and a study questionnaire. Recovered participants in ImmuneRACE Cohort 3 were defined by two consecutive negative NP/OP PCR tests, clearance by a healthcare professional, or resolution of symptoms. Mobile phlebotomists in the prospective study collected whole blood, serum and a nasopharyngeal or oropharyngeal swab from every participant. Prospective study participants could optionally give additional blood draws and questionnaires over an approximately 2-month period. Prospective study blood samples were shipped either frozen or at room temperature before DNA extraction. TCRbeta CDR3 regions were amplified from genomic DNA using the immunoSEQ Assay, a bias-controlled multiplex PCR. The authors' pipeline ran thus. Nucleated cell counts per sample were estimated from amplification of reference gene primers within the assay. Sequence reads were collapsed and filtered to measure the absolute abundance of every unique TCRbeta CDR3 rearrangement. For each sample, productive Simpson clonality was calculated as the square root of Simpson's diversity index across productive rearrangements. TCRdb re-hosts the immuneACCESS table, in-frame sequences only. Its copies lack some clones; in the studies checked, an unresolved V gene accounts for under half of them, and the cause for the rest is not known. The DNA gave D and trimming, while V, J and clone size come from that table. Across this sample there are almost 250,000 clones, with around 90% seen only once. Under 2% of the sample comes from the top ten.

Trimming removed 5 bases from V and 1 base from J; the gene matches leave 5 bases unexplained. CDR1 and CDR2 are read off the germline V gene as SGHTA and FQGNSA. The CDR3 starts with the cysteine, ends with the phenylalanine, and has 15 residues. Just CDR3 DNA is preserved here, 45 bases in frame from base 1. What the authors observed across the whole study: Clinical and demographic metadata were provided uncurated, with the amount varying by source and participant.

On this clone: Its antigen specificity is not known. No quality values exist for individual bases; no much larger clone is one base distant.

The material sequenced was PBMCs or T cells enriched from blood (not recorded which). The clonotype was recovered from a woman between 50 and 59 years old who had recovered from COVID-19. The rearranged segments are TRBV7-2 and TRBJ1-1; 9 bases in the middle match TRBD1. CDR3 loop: CASSKRDRANTEAFF. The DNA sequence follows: TGTGCCAGCAGCAAAAGGGACAGGGCGAACACTGAAGCTTTCTTT. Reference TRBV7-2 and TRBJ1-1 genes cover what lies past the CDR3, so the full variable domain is GAGVSQSPSNKVTEKGKDVELRCDPISGHTALYWYRQSLGQGLEFLIYFQGNSAPDKSGLPSDRFSAERTGGSVSTLTIQRTQQEDSAVYLCASSKRDRANTEAFFGQGTRLTVV.